Given below is one TCR beta chain in context. As yet, its antigen is unknown. V shed 5 bases and J 0 bases; nucleotides not matched to a gene: 2. This CDR3 has 14 amino acids. Per germline, CDR1 MNHNY and CDR2 SVGAGI (reference sequence). The record originates from a study of cytomegalovirus exposure and HLA in healthy donors. Amplification used 60 Vbeta primers and 13 Jbeta primers. Assay used: immunoSEQ multiplex PCR; TCRdb lists only in-frame clones, some missing. The sample lists 80,000 to 100,000 clones, around 80% occurring once. General study results and limits: The study dropped some indistinguishable V segments, TRBV6-2 and TRBV6-3 among them.

The sequenced sample was PBMCs. The receptor's source is a young man in good health and CMV-seronegative. The V gene is TRBV6-6, the J gene TRBJ1-1, with 8 bases identical to TRBD1. The CDR3 DNA reads as TGTGCCAGCAGTAGGACAGGGATGAACACTGAAGCTTTCTTT. This codes for CASSRTGMNTEAFF.